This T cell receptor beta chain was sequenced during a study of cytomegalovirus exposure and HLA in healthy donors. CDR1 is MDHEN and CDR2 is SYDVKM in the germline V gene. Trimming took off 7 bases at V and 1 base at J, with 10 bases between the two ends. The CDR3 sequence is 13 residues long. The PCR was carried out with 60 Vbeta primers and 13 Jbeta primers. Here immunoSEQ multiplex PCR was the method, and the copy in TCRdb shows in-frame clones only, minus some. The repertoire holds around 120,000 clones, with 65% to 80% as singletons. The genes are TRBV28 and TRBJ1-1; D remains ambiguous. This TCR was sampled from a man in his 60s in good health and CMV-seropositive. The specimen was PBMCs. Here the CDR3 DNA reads TGTGCCAGCACGACAAACGGGAACACTGAAGCTTTCTTT. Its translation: CASTTNGNTEAFF.